This T cell receptor beta chain was sequenced for a study of CD39 and CD103 CD8 tumor-infiltrating T cells. Whole-study context: Shown patients: HPV-positive HNSCC, HPV-negative HNSCC, ovarian cancer, melanoma.

The protocol was immunoSEQ multiplex PCR, while the TCRdb copy is restricted to in-frame clones and leaves out a portion. The sample yields about 17,000 clones, around 90% seen once. This CDR3 spans 14 amino acids. V was shortened by 2 bases and J by 4 bases, with 15 bases between the two germline ends. Germline CDR1 is GTSNPN and CDR2 is SVGIG (reference sequence). No therapy was ongoing when samples were collected. T lymphocytes were negatively selected, with EpCAM beads added for tumor-infiltrating lymphocytes. CD8+CD4-CD45RA- cells, CCR7-positive or negative, formed the memory CD8 sort. The chain combines TRBV30 with TRBJ2-7; the D gene is possibly TRBD1 (6 bases). What was sequenced was CD8+ T cells sorted from blood. Described subset: total memory CD8 T cells (CD45RA-CCR7+/-) from blood or uninvolved lymph node. The sequence was obtained from a human donor with head and neck squamous cell carcinoma. CDR3 loop: CAWSLRDMRYEQYF. Here the CDR3 DNA reads TGTGCCTGGAGTCTCCGGGACATGAGGTACGAGCAGTACTTC.